Below are 26 T cell receptor beta chains sequenced from a single sample in a study of cytomegalovirus exposure and HLA in healthy donors. Primers: 60 Vbeta forward and 13 Jbeta reverse. Using immunoSEQ multiplex PCR, the repertoire was profiled, and TCRdb retains in-frame clones only, with some absent. The sample gives roughly 150,000 clones, around 83% of which show up once; about 2.4% is in the top ten. The material sequenced was PBMCs. The receptors were sampled from a woman between 18 and 29 years old in good health and CMV-seronegative.

The chain links TRBV4-1 to TRBJ1-1; D is possibly TRBD1 (6 bases). Germline V gives CDR1 MGHRA, CDR2 YSYEKL. Trimming took off 1 base at V and 4 bases at J, with 16 bases between the two ends. The CDR3 loop spans 16 amino acids. The CDR3 protein is CASSQGGGGLGTEAFF. CDR3 DNA: TGCGCCAGCAGCCAAGGAGGGGGGGGGCTGGGCACTGAAGCTTTCTTT.

J is TRBJ2-1 and V is TRBV7-7; D possibly corresponds to TRBD1 (5 bases). V lost 5 bases, J lost 1 base, and 12 bases lay in between. This CDR3 has 15 amino acids. The germline gives CDR1 SSHAT, CDR2 FNYEAQ (reference sequence). CDR3 sequence reads: CASSPGQGSYNEQFF. The CDR3 bases are TGTGCCAGCAGCCCCGGCCAGGGATCCTACAATGAGCAGTTCTTC.

V is TRBV7-2 and J is TRBJ2-7; possibly TRBD1 for D (5 bases). This CDR3 contains 14 residues. Germline V lookup: CDR1 SGHTA, CDR2 FQGNSA. Trimming stripped 4 bases from V and 4 bases from J, with 14 bases between. Here the CDR3 DNA reads TGTGCCAGCAGCTCCGTAGGACACGATTACGAGCAGTACTTC. Its translation is CASSSVGHDYEQYF.

The rearrangement uses TRBV29-1 and TRBJ2-5, with no clear D. V lost 7 bases and J lost 5, with 11 bases in between. The CDR3 runs 11 residues. Germline CDR1 reads SQVTM; CDR2 reads ANQGSEA. CDR3 amino acids: CSAIFGETQYF. Here the CDR3 DNA reads TGCAGCGCGATCTTCGGTGAGACCCAGTACTTC.

This clone occurred a few times. The chain combines TRBV11-2 with TRBJ1-4; D remains ambiguous. This CDR3 has 18 residues. The germline CDR1 and CDR2 sequences are SGHAT and FQNNGV. Trimming stripped 6 bases from V and 6 bases from J, with 26 bases between. The CDR3 reads CASRRGRGGPVIDEKLFF. The CDR3 DNA reads TGTGCCAGCAGACGCGGACGCGGAGGGCCCGTTATCGATGAAAAACTGTTTTTT.

The J gene is TRBJ1-4, the V gene TRBV29-1; D is unresolved. V gave up 7 bases and J gave up 1 base, with 7 bases separating them. CDR1 SQVTM and CDR2 ANQGSEA come from the germline V gene. This CDR3 contains 12 residues. The CDR3 protein is CSAGLTNEKLFF. The CDR3 bases are TGCAGCGCGGGGTTAACTAATGAAAAACTGTTTTTT.

V and J are TRBV5-1 and TRBJ1-4; tentatively, D is TRBD1 (6 bases). V was trimmed by 4 bases and J by 4 bases, leaving 17 bases between them. The CDR3 covers 16 residues. Germline V lookup: CDR1 SGHRS, CDR2 YFSETQ. The CDR3 region has the DNA TGCGCCAGCAGCCCTACGTGGGGGCAAGGTAATGAAAAACTGTTTTTT. It encodes CASSPTWGQGNEKLFF.

The rearrangement joins TRBV28 to TRBJ2-7; 8 nucleotides match TRBD2. The CDR3 covers 14 residues. Trimming at V came to 8 bases and at J to 6 bases, leaving 12 bases not matched to a gene. Germline CDR1 is MDHEN and CDR2 is SYDVKM. The CDR3 DNA follows: TGTGCCAGCCTCGGGGGGGGCCTCTTTGGCGAGCAGTACTTC. Translation gives CASLGGGLFGEQYF.

The chain employs TRBV6-1 and TRBJ2-7, with 9 bases lining up with TRBD2. The germline V gene encodes CDR1 MNHNS and CDR2 SASEGT. The CDR3 covers 15 residues. The V gene end was trimmed by 6 bases and the J gene end by 1 base; junction bases not matched to a gene: 7. The CDR3 coding sequence is TGTGCCAGCAGGGATAGCGGGGGAGGGTCCTACGAGCAGTACTTC. This codes for CASRDSGGGSYEQYF.

The chain employs TRBV5-5 and TRBJ2-5; 10 nucleotides match TRBD2. V lost 4 bases to trimming and J lost 1 base; unmatched junction nucleotides: 4. CDR3 size: 15 residues. The germline CDR1 and CDR2 sequences are SGHKS and YYEKEE (reference sequence). CDR3 sequence reads: CASSGLAVPQETQYF. CDR3 DNA: TGTGCCAGCAGCGGACTAGCGGTACCCCAAGAGACCCAGTACTTC.

The chain employs TRBV5-8 and TRBJ1-5; 10 nucleotides agree with TRBD1. Germline V gives CDR1 SGHTS, CDR2 YDEGEE. This CDR3 has 15 residues. V lost 4 bases, J lost 5 bases, and 6 bases stayed unmatched. The CDR3 DNA is TGTGCCAGCAGCCTGTACGGGACAGGGGATCAGCCCCAGCATTTT. It encodes CASSLYGTGDQPQHF.

CDR3: CASSRGQGGNQPQHF. The CDR3 nucleotides read TGTGCCAGCAGTCGGGGACAGGGGGGCAATCAGCCCCAGCATTTT. The V gene is TRBV6-5, the J gene TRBJ1-5, with 11 bases lining up with TRBD1. V was clipped by 5 bases and J by 2 bases; unmatched bases: 2. The CDR3 covers 15 residues. Germline CDR1 reads MNHEY; CDR2 reads SVGAGI.

J is TRBJ2-7 and V is TRBV7-3; weak D call: TRBD1 (6 bases). The CDR3 consists of 14 residues. The V gene lost 5 bases and the J gene lost 3 bases, with 14 bases spanning the gap. Germline-derived CDR1 and CDR2 are SGHTA and FQGTGA. This chain's CDR3 is CASSPQGPLYEQYF. CDR3 DNA: TGTGCCAGCAGCCCGCAGGGGCCCCTCTACGAGCAGTACTTC.

The genes are TRBV6-5 and TRBJ1-5, with D perhaps matching TRBD1 (5 bases). The CDR3 has 14 residues. CDR1 is MNHEY and CDR2 is SVGAGI in the germline V gene. Trimming took 6 bases from V and 1 from J, leaving 10 bases between them. The chain's CDR3 is CASSRGQSNQPQHF. Written as DNA, the CDR3 is TGTGCCAGCAGCCGCGGACAAAGCAATCAGCCCCAGCATTTT.

This chain connects TRBV28 to TRBJ1-6; 7 bases fit TRBD1. Per the germline V gene, CDR1 is MDHEN and CDR2 is SYDVKM. Trimming took 6 bases from V and 9 from J; bases not matched to a gene: 11. The CDR3 length is 15 residues. CDR3 loop: CASSSVDRVSSPLHF. The CDR3, as DNA: TGTGCCAGCAGCTCAGTAGACAGGGTGAGTTCACCCCTCCACTTT.

There are a few counts of this clone. The chain combines TRBV18 with TRBJ2-7; D gene unclear. V lost 3 bases and J lost 4, with 7 bases in between. Germline CDR1 is KGHSH and CDR2 is LQKENI. This CDR3 comprises 12 residues. The CDR3 DNA is TGTGCCAGCTCACCTGGGCTGTACGAGCAGTACTTC. Translated, it gives CASSPGLYEQYF.

The chain is built from TRBV5-1 and TRBJ2-2; D perhaps matches TRBD1 (6 bases). Trimming left V 0 bases short and J 8 bases short, with 11 bases between. This CDR3 has 14 residues. The germline V gene encodes CDR1 SGHRS and CDR2 YFSETQ. The CDR3 reads CASSLGTVGGELFF. The CDR3 DNA follows: TGCGCCAGCAGCTTGGGGACAGTCGGAGGGGAGCTGTTTTTT.

The chain employs TRBV4-3 and TRBJ1-4; 7 bases are shared with TRBD1. This CDR3 has 19 amino acids. Germline CDR1 is LGHNA and CDR2 is YSLEER. The ends lost 2 bases at V and 0 bases at J; junction bases unmatched: 12. CDR3 nucleotides: TGCGCCAGCAGCCAAAACCGGGACAGAACCCTTACAACTAATGAAAAACTGTTTTTT. Translated: CASSQNRDRTLTTNEKLFF.

The chain has TRBV7-9 and TRBJ1-5, with 8 bases that match TRBD1. The J segment lost 3 bases and the V segment lost 5 bases, leaving 3 bases of the junction unmatched. This CDR3 is built from 14 residues. Germline CDR1 is SEHNR and CDR2 is FQNEAQ (reference sequence). In nucleotides, the CDR3 is TGTGCCAGCAGCCGGACAGGGAACAATCAGCCCCAGCATTTT. Translated, it gives CASSRTGNNQPQHF.

This clone was observed once. The chain uses TRBV28 and TRBJ1-2; D unclear. Germline CDR1 MDHEN, CDR2 SYDVKM. The CDR3 covers 13 residues. V was cut by 2 bases and J by 2 bases, with 6 bases left in between. This CDR3 is CASSLGRNYGYTF. The CDR3 DNA follows: TGTGCCAGCAGTTTAGGGCGAAACTATGGCTACACCTTC.

The chain joins TRBV28 to TRBJ2-1; D unresolved. The CDR3 is 15 amino acids. CDR1 and CDR2 from the germline V gene are MDHEN and SYDVKM. Trimming took 1 base from V and 4 from J, leaving 11 bases between them. CDR3 region: CASSLSLDKYNEQFF. The DNA of the CDR3 is TGTGCCAGCAGTTTATCCCTCGACAAGTACAATGAGCAGTTCTTC.

This clone was detected a few times. The genes are TRBV7-9 and TRBJ1-1; D is possibly TRBD1 (6 bases). V gave up 4 bases and J gave up 8 bases, with 8 bases separating them. The CDR3 contains 11 residues. Per germline, CDR1 SEHNR and CDR2 FQNEAQ (reference sequence). CDR3 in amino acids: CASSSGAEAFF. Written as DNA, the CDR3 is TGTGCCAGCAGCTCAGGGGCAGAAGCTTTCTTT. The entire variable domain, with the rest obtained from reference TRBV7-9 and TRBJ1-1, is as follows: DTGVSQNPRHKITKRGQNVTFRCDPISEHNRLYWYRQTLGQGPEFLTYFQNEAQLEKSRLLSDRFSAERPKGSFSTLEIQRTEQGDSAMYLCASSSGAEAFFGQGTRLTVV.

J is TRBJ1-5 and V is TRBV7-9, with TRBD1 identical over 9 bases. The CDR3 contains 14 residues. The V and J ends lost 5 bases and 4 bases, in that order; junction bases with no gene match: 3. CDR1 and CDR2 from the germline V gene are SEHNR and FQNEAQ (reference sequence). CDR3 coding DNA: TGTGCCAGCAGCCTGGACAGGGGAAATCAGCCCCAGCATTTT. This codes for CASSLDRGNQPQHF.

The V and J genes are TRBV27 and TRBJ2-2, with 8 bases that match TRBD2. CDR3 length: 18 residues. Trimming at V came to 5 bases and at J to 5 bases, leaving 16 bases not matched to a gene. Germline CDR1 and CDR2: MNHEY and SMNVEV (reference sequence). The CDR3 is CASSPEAWSGSKTGELFF. CDR3 in DNA: TGTGCCAGCAGTCCCGAAGCGTGGAGCGGGAGTAAGACCGGGGAGCTGTTTTTT.

The chain recombines TRBV6-6 with TRBJ1-5, with 7 nucleotides matching TRBD1. Germline V gene data show CDR1 as MNHNY and CDR2 as SVGAGI (reference sequence). V lost 2 bases, J lost 3 bases, and 7 bases stayed unmatched. The CDR3 runs to 16 residues. CDR3 nucleotide sequence: TGTGCCAGCAGTTACCGAAGGGACAGTTACAATCAGCCCCAGCATTTT. The encoded protein is CASSYRRDSYNQPQHF.

V is TRBV6-1 and J is TRBJ1-4; perhaps TRBD1 as D (5 bases). V was trimmed by 3 bases and J by 8 bases, leaving 13 bases between them. CDR1 is MNHNS and CDR2 is SASEGT in the germline V gene. The CDR3 has 14 amino acids. CDR3 residues: CASSDPRAGEKLFF. DNA for the CDR3: TGTGCCAGCAGTGATCCCAGGGCGGGGGAAAAACTGTTTTTT.